The 21 T cell receptor beta chains below were found in one sample sequenced in a study of blood T cell repertoires in COVID-19. Using immunoSEQ multiplex PCR, the repertoire was profiled, and TCRdb retains in-frame clones only, with some absent. The sample includes fewer than 300,000 clones, more than 70% of them seen just once. The sequenced sample consisted of peripheral blood. These receptors were taken from a woman between 18 and 29 years old with acute or convalescent COVID-19.

In this sample, this clone turned up a few times. The rearrangement joins TRBV21-1 to TRBJ2-5; the D call in the table, TRBD2, was not verified against the DNA. TRBV21-1 is a pseudogene segment. The CDR3 is 18 amino acids. CDR3 amino acids: CASSKGLAGVKGQETQYF. The CDR3 DNA follows: TGTGCCAGCAGCAAAGGGCTAGCGGGAGTAAAGGGGCAAGAGACCCAGTACTTC.

V and J are TRBV6-5 and TRBJ1-1, with D tentatively TRBD1 (6 bases). The ends were cut back, 2 bases at V and 0 bases at J, with 7 bases in the middle. The length of the CDR3 is 14 residues. CDR1 is MNHEY, CDR2 SVGAGI, per germline. CDR3 sequence reads: CASSYGGLNTEAFF. The CDR3 nucleotides read TGTGCCAGCAGTTACGGGGGCCTGAACACTGAAGCTTTCTTT.

The chain employs TRBV19 and TRBJ1-2; tentatively, D is TRBD1 (5 bases). V dropped 9 bases and J dropped 4 bases, with 18 bases sitting between them. Germline assignment: CDR1 LNHDA and CDR2 SQIVND (reference sequence). The CDR3 sequence is 14 residues long. The CDR3: CASRLTGSFYGYTF. The CDR3 DNA sequence: TGTGCCAGCCGGCTAACAGGTTCCTTCTATGGCTACACCTTC.

CDR3 sequence: CASSLGASYGYTF. CDR3 nucleotide sequence: TGTGCCAGCAGTTTGGGGGCGTCCTATGGCTACACCTTC. The chain recombines TRBV28 with TRBJ1-2; possible D gene TRBD1, 6 bases. Deletions cut 3 bases from V and 4 bases from J, with 9 bases between. The CDR3 covers 13 residues. Germline-derived CDR1 and CDR2 are MDHEN and SYDVKM.

This chain links TRBV18 with TRBJ2-3; 10 nucleotides align to TRBD2. The CDR3 has 16 residues. The junction had 6 bases not matched to a gene; V was cut back by 6 bases and J by 0 bases. Germline V lookup: CDR1 KGHSH, CDR2 LQKENI. CDR3 bases: TGTGCCAGCTCCGAGAGCGGGAGGGGCAGCACAGATACGCAGTATTTT. Amino acids: CASSESGRGSTDTQYF.

The J gene is TRBJ1-6, the V gene TRBV5-5; D is perhaps TRBD1 (6 bases). V lost 4 bases and J lost 12, with 17 bases in between. The CDR3 extends over 14 amino acids. Germline V gene lookup returns CDR1 SGHKS and CDR2 YYEKEE (reference sequence). CDR3 nucleotide sequence: TGTGCCAGCAGCCAGGACAGCCTTCTGCAACCCCTCCACTTT. Translated: CASSQDSLLQPLHF.

The chain joins TRBV15 to TRBJ2-1; D remains ambiguous. This CDR3 spans 15 amino acids. V was pared by 0 bases and J by 0 bases, with 6 bases between. Germline CDR1 LNHNV, CDR2 YYDKDF (reference sequence). The DNA for the CDR3 is TGTGCCACCAGCAGAGACAGAAGCTCCTACAATGAGCAGTTCTTC. The encoded protein is CATSRDRSSYNEQFF.

V usage is TRBV19 and J usage is TRBJ2-7; 9 nucleotides agree with TRBD1. CDR1 LNHDA and CDR2 SQIVND come from the germline V gene (reference sequence). The CDR3 is 15 amino acids. J was trimmed by 2 bases and V by 2 bases; bases with no gene match: 4. The CDR3 loop reads CASSISGQGTYEQYF. The CDR3 DNA follows: TGTGCCAGTAGTATATCCGGACAGGGGACCTACGAGCAGTACTTC.

This chain connects TRBV9 to TRBJ2-1; no definite D call. The CDR3 is 14 residues long. Germline V gene data show CDR1 as SGDLS and CDR2 as YYNGEE. Trimming took off 2 bases at V and 0 bases at J, with 6 bases between the two ends. The CDR3 bases are TGTGCCAGCAGCGTTGAGCCCTCCTACAATGAGCAGTTCTTC. It translates to CASSVEPSYNEQFF.

This clone was observed a single time. The chain is built from TRBV28 and TRBJ2-3; possible D gene TRBD1, 7 bases. The V and J ends lost 5 bases and 6 bases respectively, with 21 bases between them. This CDR3 has 16 amino acids. CDR1 is MDHEN, CDR2 SYDVKM, per germline. The CDR3 loop is CASSTPTQGEEDTQYF. The CDR3 DNA reads as TGTGCCAGCAGTACCCCCACCCAGGGGGAGGAGGATACGCAGTATTTT.

V gene TRBV6-5 combines with J gene TRBJ1-1; D is unclear. Germline V lookup: CDR1 MNHEY, CDR2 SVGAGI. Trimming took 6 bases from V and 11 from J, leaving 13 bases between them. The CDR3 is made up of 11 amino acids. The CDR3: CASSVISVAFF. The CDR3 nucleotides read TGTGCCAGCAGCGTGATCAGCGTGGCTTTCTTT.

The chain recombines TRBV7-9 with TRBJ1-4; D is undetermined. The CDR3 totals 16 residues. Germline V gene data show CDR1 as SEHNR and CDR2 as FQNEAQ (reference sequence). V lost 5 bases and J lost 0, with 13 bases in between. This chain's CDR3 is CASSRGPDATNEKLFF. In DNA, the CDR3 is TGTGCCAGCAGCCGCGGGCCAGACGCAACTAATGAAAAACTGTTTTTT.

About this clone itself: In the same sample, other DNA sequences code for this CDR3. The chain employs TRBV9 and TRBJ1-1; D is unresolved. The CDR3 runs 15 residues. CDR1 and CDR2 from the germline V gene are SGDLS and YYNGEE. V lost 4 bases and J lost 3, with 16 bases in between. CDR3 loop: CASSPGRLRDTEAFF. As DNA, the CDR3 is TGTGCCAGCAGCCCAGGTCGGTTGAGGGACACTGAAGCTTTCTTT.

This clone was found once. This rearrangement joins TRBV19 to TRBJ1-5; no definite D call. Germline CDR1 reads LNHDA; CDR2 reads SQIVND (reference sequence). This CDR3 spans 13 amino acids. Trimming cost V 3 bases and J 4 bases, with 7 bases left between them. The CDR3 DNA sequence: TGTGCCAGTAGTATCCAGGCAAATCAGCCCCAGCATTTT. It yields the protein CASSIQANQPQHF.

The chain links TRBV10-1 to TRBJ2-3, with 12 bases matching TRBD2. The CDR3 loop spans 19 amino acids. Germline lookup yields CDR1 WNHNN and CDR2 SYGVQD (reference sequence). V lost 5 bases to trimming and J lost 5 bases; unmatched junction nucleotides: 17. As DNA, the CDR3 is TGCGCCAGCAGTTGCTTAAGGACTAGCGGGACCATTGGGGGAGATACGCAGTATTTT. It is translated as CASSCLRTSGTIGGDTQYF.

This chain links TRBV6-2 or TRBV6-3 with TRBJ1-5; 7 bases are shared with TRBD1. Germline V gene lookup returns CDR1 MNHEY and CDR2 SVGEGT. The trim removed 6 bases at V and 0 bases at J, leaving 14 bases unmatched. CDR3 length equals 18 residues. DNA for the CDR3: TGTGCCAGCAGCTGGAAACGACAGGGAAAATATAGCAATCAGCCCCAGCATTTT. Translation gives CASSWKRQGKYSNQPQHF.

This rearrangement joins TRBV29-1 to TRBJ2-7, with 11 bases that match TRBD2. The CDR3 is made up of 14 amino acids. Germline CDR1 SQVTM, CDR2 ANQGSEA. V shed 1 base and J 1 base; nucleotides not matched to a gene: 0. CDR3 region: CSVEGLAGSYEQYF. The CDR3 nucleotides are TGCAGCGTTGAAGGACTAGCGGGGTCCTACGAGCAGTACTTC.

The chain uses TRBV11-3 and TRBJ1-1, with D maybe TRBD1 (6 bases). Germline V lookup: CDR1 SGHNT, CDR2 YENEEA. The CDR3 is 15 amino acids. With 2 bases removed from V and 4 bases from J, the gap between germline ends came to 14 bases. As DNA, the CDR3 is TGTGCCAGCAGCTTAAGGCGGGGGCGCGGCACTGAAGCTTTCTTT. As protein: CASSLRRGRGTEAFF. The variable domain in full, with the rest retrieved from reference TRBV11-3 and TRBJ1-1, is EAGVVQSPRYKIIEKKQPVAFWCNPISGHNTLYWYLQNLGQGPELLIRYENEEAVDDSQLPKDRFSAERLKGVDSTLKIQPAELGDSAVYLCASSLRRGRGTEAFFGQGTRLTVV.

The rearrangement uses TRBV7-9 and TRBJ2-7, with D unresolved. Germline loops: CDR1 SEHNR, CDR2 FQNEAQ (reference sequence). This CDR3 has 13 residues. Trimming took 3 bases from V and 5 from J, leaving 11 bases between them. The CDR3 DNA sequence: TGTGCCAGCAGCTTCCTTTCTGTTCACGAGCAGTACTTC. Translation: CASSFLSVHEQYF.

This clone was recorded once. The chain is built from TRBV7-8 and TRBJ1-2; D possibly corresponds to TRBD1 (6 bases). Trimming removed 3 bases at V and 3 bases at J, with 20 bases between. The CDR3 covers 17 residues. Germline values: CDR1 SGHVS, CDR2 FQNEAQ. In DNA form, the CDR3 reads TGTGCCAGCAGCTTCCTAGGCCGCCCCAGGGGTCACTATGGCTACACCTTC. It codes for CASSFLGRPRGHYGYTF. Combining the CDR3 with reference TRBV7-8 and TRBJ1-2 gives the whole variable domain GAGVSQSPRYKVAKRGQDVALRCDPISGHVSLFWYQQALGQGPEFLTYFQNEAQLDKSGLPSDRFFAERPEGSVSTLKIQRTQQEDSAVYLCASSFLGRPRGHYGYTFGSGTRLTVV.

This sequence joins TRBV6-6 and TRBJ1-2; 12 bases agree with TRBD1. The CDR3 sequence is 16 residues long. The J segment lost 5 bases and the V segment lost 7 bases, leaving 11 bases of the junction unmatched. Germline CDR1 is MNHNY and CDR2 is SVGAGI (reference sequence). In DNA form, the CDR3 reads TGTGCCAGCACCCCGGAAGGGACAGGGGGCGGGTATGGCTACACCTTC. Its protein is CASTPEGTGGGYGYTF.